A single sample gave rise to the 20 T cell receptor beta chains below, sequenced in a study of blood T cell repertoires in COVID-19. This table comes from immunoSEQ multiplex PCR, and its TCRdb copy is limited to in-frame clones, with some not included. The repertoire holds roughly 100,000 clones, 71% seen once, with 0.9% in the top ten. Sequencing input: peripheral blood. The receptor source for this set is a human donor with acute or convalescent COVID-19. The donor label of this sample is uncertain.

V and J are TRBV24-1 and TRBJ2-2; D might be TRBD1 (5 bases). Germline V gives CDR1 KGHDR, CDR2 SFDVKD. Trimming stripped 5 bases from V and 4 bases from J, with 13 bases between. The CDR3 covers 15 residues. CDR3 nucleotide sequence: TGTGCCACCAGTGGTAGGGGTAAAGGCACCGGGGAGCTGTTTTTT. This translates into CATSGRGKGTGELFF.

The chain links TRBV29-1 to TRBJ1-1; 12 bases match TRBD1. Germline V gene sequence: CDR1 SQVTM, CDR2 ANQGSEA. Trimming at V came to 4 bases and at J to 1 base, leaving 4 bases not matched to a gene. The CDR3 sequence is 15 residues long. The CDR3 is CSVGGTGGQNTEAFF. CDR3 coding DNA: TGCAGCGTTGGGGGGACAGGGGGCCAGAACACTGAAGCTTTCTTT.

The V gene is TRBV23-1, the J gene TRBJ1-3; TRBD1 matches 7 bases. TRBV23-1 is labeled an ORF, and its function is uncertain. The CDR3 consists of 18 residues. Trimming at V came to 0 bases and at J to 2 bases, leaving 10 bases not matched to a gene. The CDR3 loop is CASSQSRGQPAAGNTIYF. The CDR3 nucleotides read TGCGCCAGCAGTCAATCGAGGGGGCAGCCAGCGGCTGGAAACACCATATATTTT.

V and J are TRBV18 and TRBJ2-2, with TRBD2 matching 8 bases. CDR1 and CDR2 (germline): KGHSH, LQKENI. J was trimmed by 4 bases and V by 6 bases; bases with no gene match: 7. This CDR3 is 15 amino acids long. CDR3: CASSATGGSTGELFF. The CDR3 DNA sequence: TGTGCCAGCTCCGCCACGGGGGGGAGCACCGGGGAGCTGTTTTTT.

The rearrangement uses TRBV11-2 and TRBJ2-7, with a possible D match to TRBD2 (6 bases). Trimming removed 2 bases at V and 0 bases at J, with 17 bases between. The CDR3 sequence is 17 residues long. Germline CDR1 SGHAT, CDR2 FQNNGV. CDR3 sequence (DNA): TGTGCCAGCAGCTTAATTTCAGCGGGTCCGACCTCCTACGAGCAGTACGTC. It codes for CASSLISAGPTSYEQYV.

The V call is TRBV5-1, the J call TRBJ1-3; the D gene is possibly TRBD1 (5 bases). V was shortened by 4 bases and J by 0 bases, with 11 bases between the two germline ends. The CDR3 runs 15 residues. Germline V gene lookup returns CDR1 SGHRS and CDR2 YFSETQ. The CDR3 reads CASSQSRVSGNTIYF. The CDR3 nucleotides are TGCGCCAGCAGCCAGAGCAGGGTCTCTGGAAACACCATATATTTT.

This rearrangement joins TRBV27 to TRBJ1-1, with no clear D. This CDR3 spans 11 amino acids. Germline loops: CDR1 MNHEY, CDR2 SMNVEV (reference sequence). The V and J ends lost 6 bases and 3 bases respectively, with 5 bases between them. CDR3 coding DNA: TGTGCCAGCAGCCCGGACACTGAAGCTTTCTTT. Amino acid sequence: CASSPDTEAFF.

The CDR3 nucleotides read TGTGCCAGCAGCTTAGAGGGGACAACGGCCTATATTGGAAACACCATATATTTT. Its protein is CASSLEGTTAYIGNTIYF. The chain uses TRBV11-2 and TRBJ1-3; TRBD1 might be the D (6 bases). Trimming stripped 0 bases from V and 3 bases from J, with 18 bases between. CDR3 length equals 18 residues. In germline, CDR1 is SGHAT, CDR2 FQNNGV.

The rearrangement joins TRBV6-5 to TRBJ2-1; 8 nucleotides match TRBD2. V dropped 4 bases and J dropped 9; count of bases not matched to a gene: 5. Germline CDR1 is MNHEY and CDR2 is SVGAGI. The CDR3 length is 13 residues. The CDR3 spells CASSSGLGVEQFF. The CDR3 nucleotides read TGTGCCAGCAGTTCGGGACTAGGGGTTGAGCAGTTCTTC.

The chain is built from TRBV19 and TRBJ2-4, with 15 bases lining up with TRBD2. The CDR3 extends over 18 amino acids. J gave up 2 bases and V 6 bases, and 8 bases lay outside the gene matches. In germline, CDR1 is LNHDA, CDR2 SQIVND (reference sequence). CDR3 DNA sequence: TGTGCCAGTAGCAGGACTAGCGGGGGGGCTGATTCCAAAAACATTCAGTACTTC. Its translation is CASSRTSGGADSKNIQYF.

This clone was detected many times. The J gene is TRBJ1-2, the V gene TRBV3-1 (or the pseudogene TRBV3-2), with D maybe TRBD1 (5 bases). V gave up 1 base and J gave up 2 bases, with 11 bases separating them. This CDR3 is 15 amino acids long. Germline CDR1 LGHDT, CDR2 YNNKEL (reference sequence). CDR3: CASSQVWGGNYGYTF. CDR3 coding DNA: TGTGCCAGCAGCCAAGTCTGGGGGGGGAACTATGGCTACACCTTC.

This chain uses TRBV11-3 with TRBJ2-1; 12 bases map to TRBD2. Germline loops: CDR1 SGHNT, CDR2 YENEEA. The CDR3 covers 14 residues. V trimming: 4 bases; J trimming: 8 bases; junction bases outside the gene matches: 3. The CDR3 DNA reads TGTGCCAGCAGCTCGGGACTAGCGGGCGATGAGCAGTTCTTC. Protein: CASSSGLAGDEQFF. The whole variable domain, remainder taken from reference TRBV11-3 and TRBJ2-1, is EAGVVQSPRYKIIEKKQPVAFWCNPISGHNTLYWYLQNLGQGPELLIRYENEEAVDDSQLPKDRFSAERLKGVDSTLKIQPAELGDSAVYLCASSSGLAGDEQFFGPGTRLTVL.

The CDR3 loop is CASSQATGGRETQYF. As DNA, the CDR3 is TGTGCCAGCAGCCAAGCTACAGGGGGCAGAGAGACCCAGTACTTC. This rearrangement joins TRBV4-2 to TRBJ2-5; TRBD1 aligns across 9 bases. In germline, CDR1 is LGHNA, CDR2 YNFKEQ. The CDR3 covers 15 residues. J lost 4 bases, V lost 1 base, and 4 bases had no gene match.

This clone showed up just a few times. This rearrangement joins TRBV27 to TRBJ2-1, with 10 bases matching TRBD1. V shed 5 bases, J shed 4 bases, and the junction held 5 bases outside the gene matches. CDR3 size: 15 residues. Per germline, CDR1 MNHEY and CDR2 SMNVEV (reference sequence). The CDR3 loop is CASSPTGQGYNEQFF. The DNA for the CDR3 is TGTGCCAGCAGTCCAACGGGACAGGGGTACAATGAGCAGTTCTTC.

CDR3 amino acids: CATWTGGSRSPLHF. CDR3 nucleotide sequence: TGTGCCACCTGGACAGGGGGAAGTCGGTCACCCCTCCACTTT. The chain uses TRBV24-1 and TRBJ1-6, with TRBD1 matching 10 bases. The CDR3 totals 14 residues. Germline assignment: CDR1 KGHDR and CDR2 SFDVKD. The V segment lost 9 bases and the J segment 10 bases; nucleotides outside the gene matches: 8.

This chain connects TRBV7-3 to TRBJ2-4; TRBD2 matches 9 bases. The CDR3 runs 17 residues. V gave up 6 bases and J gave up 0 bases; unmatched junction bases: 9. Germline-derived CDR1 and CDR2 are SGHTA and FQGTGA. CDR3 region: CASSAGGPESAKNIQYF. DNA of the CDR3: TGTGCCAGCAGTGCGGGGGGGCCGGAGTCAGCCAAAAACATTCAGTACTTC.

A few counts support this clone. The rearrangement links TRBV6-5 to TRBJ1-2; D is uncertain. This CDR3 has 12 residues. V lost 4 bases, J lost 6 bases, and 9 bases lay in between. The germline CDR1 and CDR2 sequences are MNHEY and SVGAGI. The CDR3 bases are TGTGCCAGCAGTTTGGCTGGCAATGGCTACACCTTC. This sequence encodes CASSLAGNGYTF.

The CDR3 DNA is TGTGCCAGCAGCTTCGGTAGCGGGGGGGACTCCTACGAGCAGTACTTC. Translated: CASSFGSGGDSYEQYF. This chain uses TRBV7-2 with TRBJ2-7; 11 nucleotides match TRBD2. The CDR3 covers 16 residues. Germline V gene data show CDR1 as SGHTA and CDR2 as FQGNSA. V lost 3 bases to trimming and J lost 0 bases; unmatched junction nucleotides: 4.

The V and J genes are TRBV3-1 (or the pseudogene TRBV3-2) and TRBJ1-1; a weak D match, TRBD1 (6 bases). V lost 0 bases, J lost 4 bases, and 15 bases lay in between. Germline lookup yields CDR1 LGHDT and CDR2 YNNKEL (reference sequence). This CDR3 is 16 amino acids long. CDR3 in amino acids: CASSQDGRGGGTEAFF. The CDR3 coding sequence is TGTGCCAGCAGCCAAGATGGCAGGGGAGGGGGCACTGAAGCTTTCTTT.

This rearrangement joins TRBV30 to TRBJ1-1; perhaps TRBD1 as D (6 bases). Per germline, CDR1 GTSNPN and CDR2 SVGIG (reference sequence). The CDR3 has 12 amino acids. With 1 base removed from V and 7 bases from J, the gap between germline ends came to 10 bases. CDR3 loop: CAWSADRSEAFF. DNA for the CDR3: TGTGCCTGGAGTGCCGACAGGAGTGAAGCTTTCTTT.